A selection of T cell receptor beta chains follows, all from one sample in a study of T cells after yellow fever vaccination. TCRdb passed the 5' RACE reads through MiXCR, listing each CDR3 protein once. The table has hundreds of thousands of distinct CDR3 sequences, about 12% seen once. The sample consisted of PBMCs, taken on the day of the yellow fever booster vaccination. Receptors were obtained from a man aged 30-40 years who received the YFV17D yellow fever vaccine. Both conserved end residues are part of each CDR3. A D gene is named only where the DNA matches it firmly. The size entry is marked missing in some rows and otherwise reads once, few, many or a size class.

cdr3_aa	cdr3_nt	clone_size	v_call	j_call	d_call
CASSYSFRMNTEAFF	TGTGCCAGCAGTTACTCGTTCAGGATGAACACTGAAGCTTTCTTT	-	TRBV6-2/TRBV6-3	TRBJ1-1	-
CASSGSGGTGMVYEQYF	TGTGCCAGCAGTGGGTCCGGCGGGACAGGGATGGTCTACGAGCAGTACTTC	few	TRBV6-2/TRBV6-3	TRBJ2-7	TRBD1
CASSQAGGHEQFF	TGTGCCAGCAGCCAAGCCGGGGGGCATGAGCAGTTCTTC	few	TRBV7-3	TRBJ2-1	-
CASSLSLGLGTSTDTQYF	TGTGCCAGCAGCTTAAGTCTGGGTTTGGGGACTAGCACAGATACGCAGTATTTT	few	TRBV11-2	TRBJ2-3	-
CSGGGRNYGYTF	TGCAGCGGTGGAGGACGGAACTATGGCTACACCTTC	-	TRBV29-1	TRBJ1-2	-
CASRGGVNTGELFF	TGCGCCAGCAGAGGAGGGGTAAACACCGGGGAGCTGTTTTTT	-	TRBV4-1	TRBJ2-2	-
CASSDTTAMNTEAFF	TGTGCCAGCAGCGACACGACAGCCATGAACACTGAAGCTTTCTTT	-	TRBV9	TRBJ1-1	-
CASSLSGVSYGYTF	TGTGCCAGCAGTTTATCGGGGGTGAGCTATGGCTACACCTTC	-	TRBV27	TRBJ1-2	-
CASSPNDLAGAGEQFF	TGTGCCAGCAGCCCGAACGACTTAGCGGGAGCTGGTGAGCAGTTCTTC	-	TRBV9	TRBJ2-1	TRBD2
CASSKDVRDTDTQYF	TGCGCCAGCAGCAAGGACGTCCGGGACACAGATACGCAGTATTTT	-	TRBV5-1	TRBJ2-3	-
CASMGLAGVGFTGELFF	TGTGCCAGCATGGGACTAGCGGGAGTGGGATTCACCGGGGAGCTGTTTTTT	few	TRBV6-1	TRBJ2-2	TRBD2
CSVAGQRPGELFF	TGCAGCGTTGCCGGACAGAGGCCTGGGGAGCTGTTTTTT	many	TRBV29-1	TRBJ2-2	-
CASRLAGGEYNEQFF	TGTGCCAGCAGACTAGCGGGAGGGGAATACAATGAGCAGTTCTTC	-	TRBV12-3/TRBV12-4	TRBJ2-1	TRBD2
CASSPLGQSLKREQFF	TGTGCCAGCAGTCCACTAGGACAGAGTCTAAAACGTGAGCAGTTCTTC	-	TRBV27	TRBJ2-1	-
CASSLPTERKLFF	TGTGCCAGCAGCCTGCCGACGGAAAGAAAACTGTTTTTT	few	TRBV3-1	TRBJ1-4	-
CATSGTGADTQYF	TGTGCCACCAGTGGGACAGGGGCAGATACGCAGTATTTT	few	TRBV15	TRBJ2-3	TRBD1
CASLQETQYF	TGTGCCAGCTTGCAAGAGACCCAGTACTTC	few	TRBV10-3	TRBJ2-5	-
CASSLEWETQYF	TGTGCCAGCAGCTTAGAATGGGAGACCCAGTACTTC	many	TRBV7-2	TRBJ2-5	-
CASSATILTEAFF	TGTGCCAGCAGTGCCACTATACTCACTGAAGCTTTCTTT	-	TRBV6-2/TRBV6-3	TRBJ1-1	-
CASSFLAGGMNTGELFF	TGTGCCAGCAGTTTCCTAGCGGGAGGCATGAACACCGGGGAGCTGTTTTTT	-	TRBV28	TRBJ2-2	TRBD2
CASRGGTGRNNEQFF	TGTGCCAGCAGGGGGGGGACAGGGAGGAACAATGAGCAGTTCTTC	-	TRBV5-4	TRBJ2-1	TRBD1
CASQETGFTQHF	TGTGCCAGTCAGGAGACAGGGTTTACCCAGCATTTT	-	TRBV6-2/TRBV6-3	TRBJ1-5	TRBD1
CATSVRRGRELFF	TGTGCCACCAGTGTCCGGAGAGGACGGGAGCTGTTTTTT	-	TRBV24-1	TRBJ2-2	-
CASSLSGLENTEAFF	TGCGCCAGCAGCTTGTCCGGGCTGGAGAACACTGAAGCTTTCTTT	-	TRBV5-1	TRBJ1-1	-
CASSSTGDGYNEQFF	TGTGCCAGCAGCTCAACAGGGGACGGTTACAATGAGCAGTTCTTC	-	TRBV5-3	TRBJ2-1	TRBD1
CSAKGTSGSQETQYF	TGCAGTGCTAAAGGGACTAGCGGGTCTCAAGAGACCCAGTACTTC	-	TRBV20-1	TRBJ2-5	TRBD2
CASSLAARDEQYF	TGTGCCAGCAGTTTGGCGGCGAGGGACGAGCAGTACTTC	few	TRBV12-3/TRBV12-4	TRBJ2-7	-
CASSIIRGPGELFF	TGTGCCAGCAGTATCATCAGGGGGCCCGGGGAGCTGTTTTTT	-	TRBV6-2/TRBV6-3	TRBJ2-2	TRBD1
CATSRDVTKFTYEQYF	TGTGCCACCAGCAGAGATGTGACAAAATTCACCTACGAGCAGTACTTC	-	TRBV15	TRBJ2-7	-
CSVSQAGWSGSVAGGETQYF	TGCAGCGTCTCCCAAGCCGGATGGTCAGGTTCGGTAGCGGGAGGAGAGACCCAGTACTTC	few	TRBV29-1	TRBJ2-5	TRBD2
CSVSPEGTDYGYTF	TGCAGCGTTTCCCCCGAGGGGACTGATTATGGCTACACCTTC	-	TRBV29-1	TRBJ1-2	-
CASSLPHREQYF	TGTGCCAGCAGTCTCCCCCATCGCGAGCAGTACTTC	-	TRBV6-2/TRBV6-3	TRBJ2-7	-
CASSPRGAINEKLFF	TGTGCCAGCTCACCGCGAGGGGCTATTAATGAAAAACTGTTTTTT	-	TRBV18	TRBJ1-4	-
CASSQGAETQYF	TGTGCCAGCAGCCAAGGTGCGGAGACCCAGTACTTC	many	TRBV6-5	TRBJ2-5	-
CASSPGLAGRIASSYNEQFF	TGTGCCAGCAGCCCCGGACTAGCGGGTCGTATCGCAAGCTCCTACAATGAGCAGTTCTTC	few	TRBV7-3	TRBJ2-1	TRBD2
CSAGRRDRGGQPQHF	TGCAGTGCTGGTAGAAGGGACAGGGGGGGACAGCCCCAGCATTTT	few	TRBV20-1	TRBJ1-5	TRBD1
CASSAGTGMINEQFF	TGTGCCAGCAGTGCCGGGACAGGGATGATAAATGAGCAGTTCTTC	-	TRBV28	TRBJ2-1	TRBD1
CASSNGAYNQPQHF	TGTGCCAGTAGTAACGGGGCCTACAATCAGCCCCAGCATTTT	-	TRBV19	TRBJ1-5	-
CASSFGGLAGNEQFF	TGTGCCAGCAGCTTTGGGGGACTAGCGGGAAATGAGCAGTTCTTC	few	TRBV7-2	TRBJ2-1	TRBD2
CASSHQGSAQPQHF	TGTGCCAGCAGCCACCAGGGTTCCGCGCAGCCCCAGCATTTT	few	TRBV3-1	TRBJ1-5	-
CSATVSGSETQYF	TGCAGTGCAACCGTTAGCGGGAGTGAGACCCAGTACTTC	many	TRBV20-1	TRBJ2-5	TRBD2
CASTRDSAGYGYTF	TGTGCCAGCACCCGGGACAGCGCTGGCTATGGCTACACCTTC	few	TRBV6-1	TRBJ1-2	TRBD1
CASSSRLVGILRVNTGELFF	TGTGCCAGCAGTTCTCGACTAGTGGGTATTCTACGGGTGAACACCGGGGAGCTGTTTTTT	many	TRBV28	TRBJ2-2	-
CASSQPGDNVLTF	TGTGCCAGCAGCCAACCGGGAGACAACGTCCTGACTTTC	-	TRBV14	TRBJ2-6	-
CASSFIQTPGNTIYF	TGTGCCAGCAGCTTTATCCAGACACCTGGAAACACCATATATTTT	few	TRBV7-8	TRBJ1-3	-
CATRGQANTGELFF	TGCGCCACCAGGGGACAGGCCAACACCGGGGAGCTGTTTTTT	few	TRBV4-1	TRBJ2-2	TRBD1